This passage covers 27 T cell receptor beta chains from one sample sequenced in a study of response to subunit inactivated influenza vaccine. TCRdb fed the RT-PCR reads into MiXCR, producing one record per CDR3 protein. The table lists approximately 700,000 distinct CDR3 sequences, about 15% of them singletons, with about 9.9% in the top ten. The sample consisted of PBMCs from blood, taken 12 days after vaccination. The receptors originated from a man aged 50-60 years who received an inactivated influenza vaccine.

This clonotype appeared a few times. The J gene is TRBJ2-3, the V gene TRBV3-1; D might be TRBD2 (7 bases). This CDR3 contains 16 residues. Trimming left V 3 bases short and J 6 bases short, with 19 bases between. Germline values: CDR1 LGHDT, CDR2 YNNKEL (reference sequence). CDR3 loop: CASSHLEGGGLDTQYF. The CDR3, as DNA: TGTGCCAGCAGCCACCTGGAGGGGGGAGGGCTGGATACGCAGTATTTT.

This clonotype turned up a few times. This rearrangement joins TRBV4-2 to TRBJ2-5, with 7 bases lining up with TRBD1. This CDR3 spans 15 amino acids. CDR1 and CDR2 from the germline V gene are LGHNA and YNFKEQ. V shed 3 bases and J 2 bases; nucleotides not matched to a gene: 6. The CDR3 DNA reads as TGTGCCAGCAGCCACGAACAGGGGAGACAAGAGACCCAGTACTTC. Protein: CASSHEQGRQETQYF.

The chain is built from TRBV7-2 and TRBJ2-3; possibly TRBD2 for D (6 bases). V was shortened by 3 bases and J by 7 bases, with 14 bases between the two germline ends. CDR3 length: 14 residues. Germline V CDR1 and CDR2: SGHTA, FQGNSA. CDR3 protein: CASSLAGPGYTQYF. The DNA of the CDR3 is TGTGCCAGCAGCTTGGCGGGACCGGGGTATACGCAGTATTTT.

This clonotype was observed many times. The chain uses TRBV7-2 and TRBJ2-1, with D hard to call. Germline CDR1 is SGHTA and CDR2 is FQGNSA. V dropped 4 bases and J dropped 0 bases, with 10 bases sitting between them. This CDR3 has 15 amino acids. The CDR3 DNA sequence: TGTGCCAGCAGCTATAGACTGAGCTCCTACAATGAGCAGTTCTTC. Amino acids: CASSYRLSSYNEQFF. Using reference TRBV7-2 and TRBJ2-1 for the parts outside the CDR3, the full variable domain is GAGVSQSPSNKVTEKGKDVELRCDPISGHTALYWYRQSLGQGLEFLIYFQGNSAPDKSGLPSDRFSAERTGGSVSTLTIQRTQQEDSAVYLCASSYRLSSYNEQFFGPGTRLTVL.

The chain employs TRBV6-5 and TRBJ2-1; 9 positions match TRBD2. The germline V gene has CDR1 MNHEY and CDR2 SVGAGI. Trimming removed 4 bases from V and 4 bases from J; junction bases left unmatched: 11. The CDR3 consists of 17 residues. In nucleotides, the CDR3 is TGTGCCAGCAGTTGGAATGTAGCGGGAGTAGGGTACAATGAGCAGTTCTTC. Its protein is CASSWNVAGVGYNEQFF.

This clonotype was counted a few times. The chain links TRBV6-5 to TRBJ2-5; D assignment may be TRBD1 or TRBD2 (5 bases each). The CDR3 runs to 13 residues. The V and J ends lost 2 bases and 6 bases respectively, with 10 bases between them. Germline-derived CDR1 and CDR2 are MNHEY and SVGAGI. The CDR3 DNA reads as TGTGCCAGCAGTTACGAGGGGCTGAAGACCCAGTACTTC. Translating it yields CASSYEGLKTQYF.

This chain uses TRBV29-1 with TRBJ2-1; D is possibly TRBD1 (6 bases). V dropped 7 bases and J dropped 9 bases, with 13 bases sitting between them. This CDR3 is 11 amino acids long. Germline V gene data show CDR1 as SQVTM and CDR2 as ANQGSEA. The CDR3 is CSGKQGAEQFF. Written as DNA, the CDR3 is TGCAGCGGCAAACAGGGAGCTGAGCAGTTCTTC.

This clonotype showed up just a few times. V and J are TRBV6-5 and TRBJ2-5, with 10 bases matching TRBD1. CDR3 length: 16 residues. Germline V gene sequence: CDR1 MNHEY, CDR2 SVGAGI. V lost 0 bases and J lost 5; bases outside the gene matches: 6. CDR3 in DNA: TGTGCCAGCAGTTACTCGCCGGGACAGGGGTTGGAGACCCAGTACTTC. Translation gives CASSYSPGQGLETQYF.

This clonotype has more than one count but fewer than ten. V and J are TRBV7-2 and TRBJ1-5, with a possible D match to TRBD1 (5 bases). The CDR3 consists of 16 residues. Trimming cost V 1 base and J 0 bases, with 10 bases left between them. Germline lookup yields CDR1 SGHTA and CDR2 FQGNSA. This chain's CDR3 is CASSLVRAYSNQPQHF. The CDR3 coding sequence is TGTGCCAGCAGCTTAGTCAGGGCATATAGCAATCAGCCCCAGCATTTT.

The chain combines TRBV12-3 or TRBV12-4 with TRBJ2-1, with 10 bases fitting TRBD1. V lost 4 bases and J lost 3; bases outside the gene matches: 12. The CDR3 is made up of 18 amino acids. The CDR3 here is CASSSPPGQGRLYNEQFF. Written as DNA, the CDR3 is TGTGCCAGCAGTTCACCCCCGGGACAGGGGAGGCTCTACAATGAGCAGTTCTTC.

The CDR3 sequence is CASSTNRGRTSYNEQFF. DNA for the CDR3: TGTGCCAGCTCGACGAACAGGGGGCGGACCTCCTACAATGAGCAGTTCTTC. The chain joins TRBV12-3 or TRBV12-4 to TRBJ2-1, with TRBD1 matching over 9 bases. J was trimmed by 0 bases and V by 8 bases; bases with no gene match: 11. This CDR3 region has 17 residues.

V and J are TRBV4-3 and TRBJ1-1; 7 nucleotides line up with TRBD1. The CDR3 has 16 residues. Germline-derived CDR1 and CDR2 are LGHNA and YSLEER. J gave up 1 base and V 0 bases, and 5 bases lay outside the gene matches. In nucleotides, the CDR3 is TGCGCCAGCAGCCAAGACGGGACAGTTACGAACACTGAAGCTTTCTTT. This sequence encodes CASSQDGTVTNTEAFF.

This clonotype was seen a handful of times. The chain carries TRBV6-2 or TRBV6-3 and TRBJ2-1, with a tentative D call TRBD2 (5 bases). V was shortened by 6 bases and J by 7 bases, with 16 bases between the two germline ends. CDR3 length equals 14 residues. The germline V gene has CDR1 MNHEY and CDR2 SVGEGT. The DNA for the CDR3 is TGTGCCAGCAGCCGAGCAGGACTGCAGAATGAGCAGTTCTTC. It encodes CASSRAGLQNEQFF.

This sequence joins TRBV3-1 and TRBJ2-7, with TRBD2 matching over 14 bases. V shed 1 base and J 7 bases; nucleotides not matched to a gene: 6. CDR1 is LGHDT, CDR2 YNNKEL, per germline (reference sequence). This CDR3 is built from 16 residues. The CDR3 loop is CASSQGGLAGDAEQYF. In DNA, the CDR3 is TGTGCCAGCAGCCAAGGGGGACTAGCGGGAGACGCGGAGCAGTACTTC.

This clonotype has just a few counts. The rearrangement joins TRBV10-2 to TRBJ2-3; 7 nucleotides match TRBD1. This CDR3 comprises 13 residues. The germline V gene has CDR1 WSHSY and CDR2 SAAADI. Germline trimming cut 6 bases from V and 5 bases from J; bases unmatched to any gene: 5. The CDR3 loop is CASRLPGGDTQYF. The DNA for the CDR3 is TGCGCCAGCAGGCTCCCAGGGGGAGATACGCAGTATTTT.

This clonotype was seen only a few times. The CDR3 here is CSAPRDYLGQETQYF. The DNA of the CDR3 is TGCAGTGCCCCCCGGGACTACCTGGGCCAAGAGACCCAGTACTTC. The J gene is TRBJ2-5, the V gene TRBV20-1, with 7 bases matching TRBD2. V gave up 6 bases and J gave up 1 base; unmatched junction bases: 11. The CDR3 runs 15 residues. Looked up from germline, CDR1 is DFQATT and CDR2 is SNEGSKA (reference sequence).

Worth noting for this clonotype: One end of the junction fails to match germline, which may point to a read error. The J gene is TRBJ2-5, the V gene TRBV27; D is possibly TRBD1 (6 bases). Germline V gives CDR1 MNHEY, CDR2 SMNVEV (reference sequence). This CDR3 contains 14 residues. The CDR3 sequence: CASTLSRGVGTQYF. In DNA, the CDR3 is TGTGCCAGCACTTTATCCAGGGGAGTTGGGACCCAGTACTTC.

This clonotype is a singleton in its sample. CDR3 in DNA: TGTGCCAGCAGCCAATTGTCGTGGGGGCAAGGGGAGCCCCAGCATTTT. Translating it yields CASSQLSWGQGEPQHF. The rearrangement links TRBV3-1 to TRBJ1-5, with a tentative D call TRBD1 (6 bases). There are 16 residues in the CDR3. Germline V gene sequence: CDR1 LGHDT, CDR2 YNNKEL (reference sequence). Trimming removed 2 bases from V and 8 bases from J, with 19 bases in between.

The J gene is TRBJ2-3, the V gene TRBV6-2 or TRBV6-3; 7 bases map to TRBD2. Looked up from germline, CDR1 is MNHEY and CDR2 is SVGEGT. There are 16 residues in the CDR3. V was clipped by 5 bases and J by 1 base; unmatched bases: 9. The CDR3 is CASSLTAGTRTDTQYF. CDR3 DNA sequence: TGTGCCAGCAGTCTGACAGCGGGAACCCGCACAGATACGCAGTATTTT.

This clonotype was found a few times. The chain joins TRBV7-9 to TRBJ2-7, with D hard to call. The CDR3 spans 13 residues. Germline V CDR1 and CDR2: SEHNR, FQNEAQ (reference sequence). The germline V and J ends were trimmed by 1 base and 3 bases, with 7 bases remaining between them. CDR3 nucleotides: TGTGCCAGCAGCTTAGAAGGAGACTACGAGCAGTACTTC. Translated: CASSLEGDYEQYF.

The V and J genes are TRBV7-3 and TRBJ1-5; D uncertain. Per germline, CDR1 SGHTA and CDR2 FQGTGA. Trimming pared 5 bases from V and 6 bases from J, leaving 11 bases between. The CDR3 totals 13 residues. CDR3: CASSRTRGQPQHF. Here the CDR3 DNA reads TGTGCCAGCAGCCGGACCCGGGGTCAGCCCCAGCATTTT.

This clonotype was recorded a few times. V is TRBV12-5 and J is TRBJ1-2; tentative D call: TRBD1 (6 bases). This CDR3 comprises 17 residues. Per the germline V gene, CDR1 is LGHNT and CDR2 is FRNRAP. V was trimmed by 9 bases and J by 5 bases, leaving 28 bases between them. The CDR3 sequence: CARDIDQPGQDSYGYTF. CDR3 bases: TGTGCTAGAGATATCGACCAACCGGGACAAGATTCATATGGCTACACCTTC.

The chain combines TRBV3-1 with TRBJ2-7; no reliable D call. Trimming stripped 0 bases from V and 4 bases from J, with 7 bases between. CDR3 length: 13 amino acids. Looked up from germline, CDR1 is LGHDT and CDR2 is YNNKEL (reference sequence). The CDR3 DNA is TGTGCCAGCAGCCAAGAAACGGTTTACGAGCAGTACTTC. This gives the protein CASSQETVYEQYF.

The chain joins TRBV12-3 or TRBV12-4 to TRBJ1-3, with TRBD1 as a possible D gene (6 bases). Deletions cut 6 bases from V and 3 bases from J, with 15 bases between. The CDR3 loop spans 15 amino acids. The CDR3 is CASRSFGTYGNTIYF. In DNA, the CDR3 is TGTGCCAGCAGGTCCTTCGGGACATATGGAAACACCATATATTTT.

The CDR3 region is CASSLMGRSGGALGSPQHF. In nucleotides, the CDR3 is TGTGCCAGCAGCTTAATGGGTAGGTCCGGAGGGGCCTTAGGTAGCCCCCAGCATTTT. The chain couples TRBV11-2 to TRBJ1-5; possible D gene TRBD1, 5 bases. V dropped 2 bases and J dropped 10 bases, with 30 bases sitting between them. Germline V gene data show CDR1 as SGHAT and CDR2 as FQNNGV. The CDR3 has 19 residues.

The sample holds a few counts of this clonotype. The chain is built from TRBV2 and TRBJ1-1; 7 nucleotides agree with TRBD1. V trimming: 8 bases; J trimming: 0 bases; junction bases outside the gene matches: 6. The CDR3 consists of 14 residues. Germline assignment: CDR1 SNHLY and CDR2 FYNNEI. The CDR3 here is CASAWGQMNTEAFF. CDR3 DNA sequence: TGTGCCAGCGCGTGGGGACAGATGAACACTGAAGCTTTCTTT.

This clonotype has more than one count but fewer than ten. The chain combines TRBV20-1 with TRBJ2-1; D perhaps matches TRBD2 (6 bases). Trimming stripped 2 bases from V and 0 bases from J, with 11 bases between. Per the germline V gene, CDR1 is DFQATT and CDR2 is SNEGSKA (reference sequence). CDR3 length: 15 amino acids. The CDR3 here is CSARSASDSYNEQFF. The CDR3 DNA is TGCAGTGCTAGATCCGCTAGCGACTCCTACAATGAGCAGTTCTTC.